The clone carrying this T cell receptor beta chain appeared a few times. The sample comes from a study of regulatory T cells in long-lasting Graves disease. Libraries of TCR beta came from iRepertoire HTBI primers plus Arm-PCR of CDR3 regions. TCRdb itself ran the multiplex PCR reads through MiXCR, one entry per CDR3 protein. The table has about 470,000 distinct CDR3 sequences, about 22% seen once. The CDR3 extends over 13 amino acids. Germline V gene data show CDR1 as MNHEY and CDR2 as SVGAGI. Trimming removed 2 bases from V and 5 bases from J; junction bases left unmatched: 0. Time point in this sample: persistent/refractory GD, antithyroid drugs over 5 years with positive TRAb. From RNA extracted from PBMCs, the TCR library was made. Graves' disease diagnosis followed American Thyroid Association guidelines.

V is TRBV6-5 and J is TRBJ1-1, with 9 bases that match TRBD1. The specimen was peripheral blood mononuclear cells (PBMCs), collected when the disease was refractory, from a patient treated with antithyroid drugs. This clonotype was sampled from a female donor with Graves disease. DNA for the CDR3: TGTGCCAGCAGTTACGGGACAGGGACTGAAGCTTTCTTT. Encoded protein: CASSYGTGTEAFF.